Shown below are 16 T cell receptor beta chains from a single sample sequenced in a study of T cells in Graves' hyperthyroidism and ophthalmopathy. RNA transcripts provided the source from which TCR beta CDR3 regions were amplified. RT-PCR in the first round (using the HTBI primer set) targeted the TCR CDR3. TCRdb analysed the multiplex PCR reads with MiXCR anew, one entry per CDR3 protein. The table records 500,000 to 800,000 distinct CDR3 sequences, around 13% of them present only once. Sequencing used blood. These receptors were obtained from a woman aged 45-59 years with Graves' ophthalmopathy.

In its sample, this clonotype was seen many times. J is TRBJ2-1 and V is TRBV5-1, with TRBD2 matching over 10 bases. The V gene's germline CDR1 is SGHRS and CDR2 YFSETQ. The CDR3 extends over 16 amino acids. With V trimmed by 7 bases and J by 2 bases, 9 bases remained unmatched. CDR3 DNA: TGCGCCAGCCGGACACCGACTAGCGGGCCCTACAATGAGCAGTTCTTC. Its translation is CASRTPTSGPYNEQFF.

The chain recombines TRBV7-2 with TRBJ1-5; tentative D call: TRBD1 (5 bases). Trimming stripped 0 bases from V and 5 bases from J, with 17 bases between. This CDR3 comprises 17 residues. CDR1 and CDR2 (germline): SGHTA, FQGNSA. The CDR3 spells CASSLAGPSRADQPQHF. CDR3 sequence (DNA): TGTGCCAGCAGCTTAGCCGGTCCTTCCAGGGCGGATCAGCCCCAGCATTTT.

V usage is TRBV9 and J usage is TRBJ2-1, with TRBD2 as a possible D gene (5 bases). The V end was cut by 3 bases, the J end by 8 bases, with 18 bases between. Germline V gene lookup returns CDR1 SGDLS and CDR2 YYNGEE. The CDR3 length is 15 residues. The CDR3 region is CASSAPGSLGDEQFF. CDR3 coding DNA: TGTGCCAGCAGCGCCCCCGGGTCTCTCGGGGATGAGCAGTTCTTC.

The chain combines TRBV6-5 with TRBJ1-2; 9 nucleotides agree with TRBD1. The germline gives CDR1 MNHEY, CDR2 SVGAGI. The CDR3 consists of 16 residues. The V and J ends lost 4 bases and 7 bases, in that order; junction bases with no gene match: 13. The CDR3 loop is CASSSYRGRSLGGYTF. Written as DNA, the CDR3 is TGTGCCAGCAGTTCCTACAGGGGGCGCTCGCTAGGTGGCTACACCTTC.

In its sample, this clonotype was seen a few times. The CDR3 DNA is TGTGCCAGCAGTTACTCAAGGGGGATAGAGACCCAGTACTTC. The encoded protein is CASSYSRGIETQYF. The chain links TRBV6-5 to TRBJ2-5, with a possible D match to TRBD1 (6 bases). CDR1 is MNHEY, CDR2 SVGAGI, per germline. This CDR3 has 14 residues. V was clipped by 0 bases and J by 4 bases, with 9 bases between them.

V and J are TRBV20-1 and TRBJ2-3; 9 nucleotides agree with TRBD2. The V and J ends lost 1 base and 1 base, in that order; junction bases with no gene match: 3. The germline V gene has CDR1 DFQATT and CDR2 SNEGSKA (reference sequence). CDR3 size: 15 residues. The CDR3 protein is CSARVASGGTDTQYF. Here the CDR3 DNA reads TGCAGTGCTAGAGTCGCTAGCGGGGGCACAGATACGCAGTATTTT.

A note on this clonotype: One end of the junction does not line up with germline, which may come from a read error. V and J are TRBV7-7 and TRBJ2-1, with TRBD2 matching over 9 bases. This CDR3 has 13 residues. The germline CDR1 and CDR2 sequences are SSHAT and FNYEAQ (reference sequence). The CDR3 coding sequence is TGTGCTAGCAGCCCCTCTGCGGGGACTAGCCTGTTCTTC. Translated, it gives CASSPSAGTSLFF.

This clonotype has a count of ten or more. The rearrangement joins TRBV28 to TRBJ2-2, with D perhaps matching TRBD1 or TRBD2 (6 bases each). Germline V lookup: CDR1 MDHEN, CDR2 SYDVKM. The CDR3 is 17 amino acids. The V and J ends lost 6 bases and 6 bases respectively, with 23 bases between them. The CDR3, as DNA: TGTGCCAGCAGCCCGGCTGGGGGGCCGGGTTTAGCCGGGGAGCTGTTTTTT. The encoded protein is CASSPAGGPGLAGELFF.

This clonotype was detected only a few times. The chain combines TRBV10-3 with TRBJ1-1; D possibly corresponds to TRBD1 (6 bases). The CDR3 has 12 amino acids. The V and J ends lost 6 bases and 4 bases respectively, with 9 bases between them. Per germline, CDR1 ENHRY and CDR2 SYGVKD. The CDR3 loop is CAIRGGPTEAFF. The CDR3 DNA is TGTGCCATCAGGGGGGGGCCCACTGAAGCTTTCTTT.

Ten or more counts support this clonotype. V and J are TRBV20-1 and TRBJ2-1, with 12 positions matching TRBD2. Germline CDR1 DFQATT, CDR2 SNEGSKA (reference sequence). This CDR3 region has 18 residues. J was trimmed by 0 bases and V by 2 bases; bases with no gene match: 8. CDR3 DNA sequence: TGCAGTGCTAGATCTAGCGGGAGGGCCTCTAGCTCCTACAATGAGCAGTTCTTC. Protein product: CSARSSGRASSSYNEQFF.

The chain combines TRBV5-1 with TRBJ2-4; TRBD1 matches 9 bases. Germline V CDR1 and CDR2: SGHRS, YFSETQ. Trimming took 4 bases from V and 5 from J; bases not matched to a gene: 7. This CDR3 contains 15 residues. CDR3 DNA: TGCGCCAGCAGCCGTGACAGGGGGTCTCAAAACATTCAGTACTTC. Residues: CASSRDRGSQNIQYF. The whole variable domain, filled in from reference TRBV5-1 and TRBJ2-4, reads KAGVTQTPRYLIKTRGQQVTLSCSPISGHRSVSWYQQTPGQGLQFLFEYFSETQRNKGNFPGRFSGRQFSNSRSEMNVSTLELGDSALYLCASSRDRGSQNIQYFGAGTRLSVL.

V gene TRBV28 combines with J gene TRBJ2-1; TRBD2 matches 13 bases. V shed 3 bases, J shed 10 bases, and the junction held 9 bases outside the gene matches. Per germline, CDR1 MDHEN and CDR2 SYDVKM. The CDR3 consists of 16 residues. The CDR3 nucleotides read TGTGCCAGCAGTTTGAGACTAGCGGGAGGACACCTGGAGCAGTTCTTC. Translated: CASSLRLAGGHLEQFF.

This clonotype was found a few times. The J gene is TRBJ2-7, the V gene TRBV27, with 11 bases that match TRBD2. The junction had 9 bases not matched to a gene; V was cut back by 5 bases and J by 6 bases. CDR1 is MNHEY, CDR2 SMNVEV, per germline (reference sequence). CDR3 length equals 15 residues. The CDR3 DNA reads TGTGCCAGCAGTCCCACGGGACTAGCGGCTTCCGAGCAGTACTTC. Translation gives CASSPTGLAASEQYF.

V gene TRBV25-1 combines with J gene TRBJ2-1, with a weak D call TRBD2 (6 bases). V dropped 4 bases and J dropped 7 bases, with 11 bases sitting between them. Germline V gene sequence: CDR1 MGHDK, CDR2 SYGVNS. The CDR3 extends over 13 amino acids. CDR3 sequence: CASSVIGGNEQFF. The DNA for the CDR3 is TGTGCCAGCAGTGTGATTGGGGGGAATGAGCAGTTCTTC.

This clonotype was detected only a few times. In DNA, the CDR3 is TGCGCCAGCAGCCAAGAAAGGACTAGCTACGGCACAGATACGCAGTATTTT. Translation gives CASSQERTSYGTDTQYF. The chain combines TRBV4-3 with TRBJ2-3; 8 bases are shared with TRBD2. The CDR3 covers 17 residues. The V segment lost 0 bases and the J segment 1 base; nucleotides outside the gene matches: 6. Germline CDR1 and CDR2: LGHNA and YSLEER.

Points on this clonotype: This may stem from a read error, because a much larger clone lies one nucleotide away. The J gene is TRBJ2-5, the V gene TRBV7-3; D not certain. The germline CDR1 and CDR2 sequences are SGHTA and FQGTGA. This CDR3 contains 14 residues. Between the trimmed V and J ends, which lost 2 bases and 5 bases, there was a span of 12 bases. CDR3 in amino acids: CASSLGDTGETQYF. CDR3 bases: TGTGCCAGCAGCTTAGGAGATACGGGCGAGACCCAGTACTTC.